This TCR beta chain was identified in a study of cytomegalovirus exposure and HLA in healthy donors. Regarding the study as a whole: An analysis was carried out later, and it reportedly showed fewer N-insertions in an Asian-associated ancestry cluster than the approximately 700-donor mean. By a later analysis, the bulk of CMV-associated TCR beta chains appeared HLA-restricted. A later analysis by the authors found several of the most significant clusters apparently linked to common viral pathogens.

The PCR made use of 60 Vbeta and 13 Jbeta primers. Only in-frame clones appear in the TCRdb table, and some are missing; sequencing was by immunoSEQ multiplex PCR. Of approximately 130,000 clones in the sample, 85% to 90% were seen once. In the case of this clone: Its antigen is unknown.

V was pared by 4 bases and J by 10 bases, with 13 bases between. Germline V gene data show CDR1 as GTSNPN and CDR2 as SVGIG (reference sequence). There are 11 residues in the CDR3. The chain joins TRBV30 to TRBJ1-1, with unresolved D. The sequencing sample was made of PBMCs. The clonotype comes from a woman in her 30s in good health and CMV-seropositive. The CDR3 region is CAWIFNGGAFF. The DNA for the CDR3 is TGTGCCTGGATCTTTAATGGAGGAGCTTTCTTT.